What follows are 4 T cell receptor beta chains derived from one specimen sequenced in a study of T cells in Graves' hyperthyroidism and ophthalmopathy. RNA transcripts served as the template for amplifying TCR beta CDR3 regions. The TCR CDR3 was amplified in a first-round RT-PCR using the HTBI primer set. TCRdb reprocessed the multiplex PCR reads via MiXCR and lists one record per CDR3 protein. In the table there are over 700,000 distinct CDR3 sequences, roughly 32% of which are singletons. What was sequenced was blood. The receptors were gathered from a woman aged 40 to 55 with Graves' hyperthyroidism.

This chain links TRBV6-5 with TRBJ2-7, with a weak D call TRBD1 (6 bases). This CDR3 comprises 18 residues. Trimming stripped 5 bases from V and 2 bases from J, with 25 bases between. Germline V gives CDR1 MNHEY, CDR2 SVGAGI. The CDR3 loop is CASSKAVIGTPEAYEQYF. In DNA, the CDR3 is TGTGCCAGCAGTAAGGCGGTGATAGGGACACCGGAGGCCTACGAGCAGTACTTC.

This clonotype was seen a few times. The chain links TRBV7-9 to TRBJ1-1, with 9 nucleotides matching TRBD1. V lost 5 bases and J lost 1; bases outside the gene matches: 8. CDR3 length: 16 amino acids. Germline CDR1 SEHNR, CDR2 FQNEAQ (reference sequence). The CDR3 region has the DNA TGTGCCAGCAGCCAATCGGGGACAGGGTGGAACACTGAAGCTTTCTTT. Its translation is CASSQSGTGWNTEAFF.

This clonotype was counted many times. The rearrangement uses TRBV5-6 and TRBJ1-6, with unresolved D. Trimming took 4 bases from V and 8 from J, leaving 13 bases between them. Germline V gives CDR1 SGHDT, CDR2 YYEEEE. The CDR3 has 14 residues. The CDR3 protein is CASSSGELHSPLHF. In nucleotides, the CDR3 is TGTGCCAGCAGCAGTGGGGAGCTGCATTCACCCCTCCACTTT.

V is TRBV19 and J is TRBJ2-7, with a tentative D call TRBD2 (5 bases). The CDR3 is 11 amino acids. Germline V gives CDR1 LNHDA, CDR2 SQIVND (reference sequence). V gave up 7 bases and J gave up 3 bases, with 7 bases separating them. The CDR3 loop is CASMRDYEQYF. CDR3 sequence (DNA): TGTGCCAGTATGAGGGACTACGAGCAGTACTTC. The whole variable domain, remainder taken from reference TRBV19 and TRBJ2-7, is DGGITQSPKYLFRKEGQNVTLSCEQNLNHDAMYWYRQDPGQGLRLIYYSQIVNDFQKGDIAEGYSVSREKKESFPLTVTSAQKNPTAFYLCASMRDYEQYFGPGTRLTVT.